The 27 T cell receptor beta chains below were found in one sample sequenced in a study of blood T cell repertoires in COVID-19. Sequencing was performed with immunoSEQ multiplex PCR; in TCRdb, only in-frame clones are kept and a portion is missing. The data show approximately 390,000 clones, about 89% seen once. Sequenced: peripheral blood. The receptors come from a woman in her sixties or seventies with COVID-19, enrolled during active disease.

The V gene is TRBV3-1 (or the pseudogene TRBV3-2), the J gene TRBJ1-5; tentatively, D is TRBD1 (6 bases). This CDR3 region has 15 residues. In germline, CDR1 is LGHDT, CDR2 YNNKEL (reference sequence). V lost 6 bases, J lost 6 bases, and 18 bases lay in between. This chain's CDR3 is CASSPMGGAGQPQHF. Written as DNA, the CDR3 is TGTGCCAGCAGTCCCATGGGGGGGGCCGGTCAGCCCCAGCATTTT.

This rearrangement joins TRBV29-1 to TRBJ1-1; a possible D gene is TRBD1 (6 bases). The germline V gene has CDR1 SQVTM and CDR2 ANQGSEA. This CDR3 has 13 amino acids. With 4 bases removed from V and 1 base from J, the gap between germline ends came to 10 bases. The CDR3 region is CSVVTGKNTEAFF. DNA of the CDR3: TGCAGCGTTGTTACAGGGAAGAACACTGAAGCTTTCTTT.

V is TRBV7-3 and J is TRBJ2-5, with 15 bases aligning to TRBD2. This CDR3 has 15 residues. J gave up 4 bases and V 4 bases, and 1 base lay outside the gene matches. Germline assignment: CDR1 SGHTA and CDR2 FQGTGA. The CDR3 protein is CASSWGLAGGETQYF. The CDR3 DNA reads TGTGCCAGCAGCTGGGGACTAGCGGGGGGAGAGACCCAGTACTTC.

The chain joins TRBV11-2 to TRBJ1-1; perhaps TRBD1 as D (5 bases). Germline loops: CDR1 SGHAT, CDR2 FQNNGV. This CDR3 is built from 14 residues. V lost 2 bases, J lost 3 bases, and 10 bases lay in between. The CDR3 is CASSLKGVYTEAFF. CDR3 nucleotides: TGTGCCAGCAGCTTAAAAGGGGTGTACACTGAAGCTTTCTTT.

The CDR3 here is CASSSQDRTNEKLFF. Here the CDR3 DNA reads TGCGCCAGCAGTTCACAGGATCGGACTAATGAAAAACTGTTTTTT. The chain recombines TRBV5-1 with TRBJ1-4; tentative D call: TRBD1 (5 bases). Germline V gives CDR1 SGHRS, CDR2 YFSETQ. The CDR3 loop spans 15 amino acids. Deletions cut 5 bases from V and 2 bases from J, with 13 bases between.

The J gene is TRBJ1-6, the V gene TRBV3-1 (or the pseudogene TRBV3-2); no clear D. The ends were cut back, 3 bases at V and 9 bases at J, with 9 bases in the middle. This CDR3 has 13 amino acids. CDR1 LGHDT and CDR2 YNNKEL come from the germline V gene (reference sequence). The CDR3 is CASSQVRPSPLHF. The CDR3 bases are TGTGCCAGCAGCCAGGTGAGGCCTTCACCCCTCCACTTT.

V is TRBV5-1 and J is TRBJ1-2; no definite D call. Deletions cut 5 bases from V and 4 bases from J, with 15 bases between. The CDR3 is 14 residues long. The V gene's germline CDR1 is SGHRS and CDR2 YFSETQ. The CDR3 region has the DNA TGCGCCAGCAGACCGGGCAGAGGGCCCTATGGCTACACCTTC. Translated: CASRPGRGPYGYTF.

The chain couples TRBV5-1 to TRBJ2-2, with D possibly being TRBD2 (5 bases). This CDR3 has 17 residues. Germline CDR1 and CDR2: SGHRS and YFSETQ. Trimming took 6 bases from V and 6 from J, leaving 24 bases between them. The DNA for the CDR3 is TGCGCCAGCACCCCCCAAGGGCCGGACCGGGGATCCGGGGAGCTGTTTTTT. Its translation is CASTPQGPDRGSGELFF.

The chain combines TRBV18 with TRBJ2-3; perhaps TRBD1 as D (6 bases). V lost 2 bases, J lost 4 bases, and 13 bases lay in between. This CDR3 is 15 amino acids long. Germline V gives CDR1 KGHSH, CDR2 LQKENI. The CDR3 sequence: CASSPGQFQADTQYF. Written as DNA, the CDR3 is TGTGCCAGCTCACCAGGACAGTTTCAGGCAGATACGCAGTATTTT.

V is TRBV27 and J is TRBJ1-2; D is unclear. V shed 2 bases and J shed 0 bases, with 7 bases lying between them. Per germline, CDR1 MNHEY and CDR2 SMNVEV (reference sequence). This CDR3 spans 14 amino acids. The DNA of the CDR3 is TGTGCCAGCAGTTTAGGGCAGGCTAACTATGGCTACACCTTC. Translated, it gives CASSLGQANYGYTF.

The chain joins TRBV10-2 to TRBJ1-1; D remains ambiguous. There are 13 residues in the CDR3. CDR1 and CDR2 (germline): WSHSY, SAAADI. Trimming took 3 bases from V and 5 from J, leaving 10 bases between them. CDR3 sequence reads: CASSDRWETEAFF. As DNA, the CDR3 is TGCGCCAGCAGTGACCGGTGGGAGACTGAAGCTTTCTTT.

J is TRBJ2-7 and V is TRBV6-5; the D gene is possibly TRBD1 (5 bases). Between the trimmed V and J ends, which lost 8 bases and 6 bases, there was a span of 20 bases. CDR3 length equals 14 residues. The V gene's germline CDR1 is MNHEY and CDR2 SVGAGI. CDR3 sequence: CASPPPGKGFEQYF. For the CDR3, the DNA is TGTGCCAGCCCCCCCCCAGGGAAGGGGTTCGAGCAGTACTTC.

J is TRBJ1-1 and V is TRBV5-6; 8 bases match TRBD1. V was pared by 6 bases and J by 4 bases, with 8 bases of the junction left unmatched. The CDR3 extends over 14 amino acids. The germline gives CDR1 SGHDT, CDR2 YYEEEE. The DNA of the CDR3 is TGTGCCAGCACCAATGACAGGGGAGGCACTGAAGCTTTCTTT. It specifies CASTNDRGGTEAFF. Full variable domain (remainder filled in from reference TRBV5-6 and TRBJ1-1): DAGVTQSPTHLIKTRGQQVTLRCSPKSGHDTVSWYQQALGQGPQFIFQYYEEEERQRGNFPDRFSGHQFPNYSSELNVNALLLGDSALYLCASTNDRGGTEAFFGQGTRLTVV.

The chain employs TRBV24-1 and TRBJ2-1, with TRBD2 matching over 8 bases. Per the germline V gene, CDR1 is KGHDR and CDR2 is SFDVKD. V dropped 3 bases and J dropped 0; count of bases not matched to a gene: 3. This CDR3 contains 16 residues. The CDR3 DNA is TGTGCCACCAGTGATACTAGCGGAGTCTCCTACAATGAGCAGTTCTTC. Its protein is CATSDTSGVSYNEQFF.

The genes are TRBV14 and TRBJ1-3; D is unclear. Germline CDR1 and CDR2: SGHDN and FVKESK. This CDR3 is built from 14 residues. V was pared by 7 bases and J by 1 base, with 11 bases between. CDR3 coding DNA: TGTGCCAGCACCCCCGCGGGATCTGGAAACACCATATATTTT. Protein product: CASTPAGSGNTIYF.

The chain recombines TRBV7-3 with TRBJ2-3, with TRBD1 matching 9 bases. Germline assignment: CDR1 SGHTA and CDR2 FQGTGA. The CDR3 has 13 residues. V trimming: 4 bases; J trimming: 4 bases; junction bases outside the gene matches: 0. DNA of the CDR3: TGTGCCAGCAGCTGGACAGGGGCAGATACGCAGTATTTT. Its protein is CASSWTGADTQYF.

J is TRBJ2-7 and V is TRBV6-5; 9 nucleotides align to TRBD1. The junction had 10 bases not matched to a gene; V was cut back by 8 bases and J by 2 bases. The CDR3 consists of 15 residues. Looked up from germline, CDR1 is MNHEY and CDR2 is SVGAGI. CDR3 region: CASFEGQGGPYEQYF. The CDR3 DNA is TGTGCCAGCTTTGAGGGACAGGGAGGGCCCTACGAGCAGTACTTC.

For this clone: The same CDR3 is also encoded by other DNA sequences in this sample. The chain combines TRBV5-1 with TRBJ2-7; D may be TRBD1 (6 bases). Germline loops: CDR1 SGHRS, CDR2 YFSETQ. The V gene lost 1 base and the J gene lost 4 bases, with 6 bases spanning the gap. The CDR3 runs 12 residues. The CDR3 spells CASSLTGYEQYF. The DNA of the CDR3 is TGCGCCAGCAGCTTGACAGGGTACGAGCAGTACTTC.

This chain links TRBV18 with TRBJ2-1; 9 bases are shared with TRBD2. The CDR3 loop spans 12 amino acids. The germline V gene encodes CDR1 KGHSH and CDR2 LQKENI. V dropped 5 bases and J dropped 8; count of bases not matched to a gene: 1. CDR3: CASSVAGDEQFF. The CDR3 coding sequence is TGTGCCAGCTCAGTAGCGGGGGATGAGCAGTTCTTC.

The sample holds one count of this clone. The rearrangement links TRBV7-3 to TRBJ2-3; 8 nucleotides match TRBD2. The germline V gene has CDR1 SGHTA and CDR2 FQGTGA. After removal of 3 bases from V and 6 bases from J, the junction contained 11 bases not matched to a gene. This CDR3 region has 16 residues. The CDR3 loop reads CASSFWVRPSGDTQYF. The CDR3 region has the DNA TGTGCCAGCAGCTTTTGGGTAAGGCCTAGCGGGGATACGCAGTATTTT.

This CDR3 reads CASSLTGTDYEQYF. The DNA for the CDR3 is TGTGCCAGCAGCCTGACAGGGACCGACTACGAGCAGTACTTC. The chain uses TRBV28 and TRBJ2-7, with 7 bases lining up with TRBD1. Germline trimming cut 6 bases from V and 3 bases from J; bases unmatched to any gene: 8. Germline CDR1 and CDR2: MDHEN and SYDVKM. The CDR3 contains 14 residues.

The chain uses TRBV7-9 and TRBJ2-2; possible D gene TRBD1, 5 bases. CDR1 and CDR2 from the germline V gene are SEHNR and FQNEAQ (reference sequence). The CDR3 is 15 residues long. V lost 7 bases and J 1 base, leaving 13 bases between the germline ends. CDR3 sequence (DNA): TGTGCCAGCATCCCAGACAGCCAGAACACCGGGGAGCTGTTTTTT. Translated: CASIPDSQNTGELFF.

V usage is TRBV7-9 and J usage is TRBJ2-7, with a possible D match to TRBD2 (6 bases). Germline V gives CDR1 SEHNR, CDR2 FQNEAQ (reference sequence). The V end was cut by 5 bases, the J end by 2 bases, with 16 bases between. This CDR3 contains 15 residues. The CDR3 spells CASSASPGATYEQYF. CDR3 nucleotide sequence: TGTGCCAGCAGCGCCTCCCCGGGAGCCACCTACGAGCAGTACTTC.

The chain carries TRBV6-2 or TRBV6-3 and TRBJ2-3, with TRBD2 matching over 8 bases. V was pared by 1 base and J by 7 bases, with 10 bases of the junction left unmatched. This CDR3 comprises 16 residues. Germline CDR1 MNHEY, CDR2 SVGEGT. The CDR3: CASSYFSGDSVYTQYF. CDR3 DNA: TGTGCCAGCAGTTACTTTAGCGGGGACTCTGTTTATACGCAGTATTTT.

V is TRBV25-1 and J is TRBJ1-3; D perhaps matches TRBD1 (6 bases). Germline CDR1 is MGHDK and CDR2 is SYGVNS. This CDR3 contains 16 residues. V was trimmed by 3 bases and J by 1 base, leaving 13 bases between them. The CDR3 loop is CASSENRVWSGNTIYF. The DNA for the CDR3 is TGTGCCAGCAGTGAGAACAGGGTTTGGTCTGGAAACACCATATATTTT.

V usage is TRBV6-5 and J usage is TRBJ1-2, with TRBD1 matching 8 bases. The junction had 4 bases not matched to a gene; V was cut back by 0 bases and J by 4 bases. Germline V gene sequence: CDR1 MNHEY, CDR2 SVGAGI. The CDR3 contains 15 residues. The CDR3 protein is CASSYSGQVLYGYTF. Here the CDR3 DNA reads TGTGCCAGCAGTTACTCGGGACAGGTTCTCTATGGCTACACCTTC.

The rearrangement uses TRBV18 and TRBJ2-1; possibly TRBD2 for D (5 bases). The length of the CDR3 is 15 residues. Trimming took 2 bases from V and 1 from J, leaving 9 bases between them. Germline V lookup: CDR1 KGHSH, CDR2 LQKENI. This CDR3 is CASSPFGGSYNEQFF. As DNA, the CDR3 is TGTGCCAGCTCACCATTCGGAGGTTCCTACAATGAGCAGTTCTTC.